Below are 2 T cell receptor beta chains sequenced from a single sample in a study of blood T cell repertoires in COVID-19. Assay: immunoSEQ multiplex PCR; the TCRdb copy retains only in-frame clones and omits some. There are roughly 250,000 clones in the sample; over 80% occur only once, and 1.2% lies in the top ten. The specimen sequenced was PBMCs or T cells enriched from blood (not recorded which). All receptors come from a human donor in a cohort exposed to, infected with or recovered from COVID-19 (not recorded which). The donor label of this sample is uncertain.

This chain uses TRBV3-1 (or the pseudogene TRBV3-2) with TRBJ2-6, with a possible D match to TRBD1 (5 bases). The V end was cut by 4 bases, the J end by 0 bases, with 16 bases between. Germline V lookup: CDR1 LGHDT, CDR2 YNNKEL (reference sequence). The CDR3 spans 18 residues. CDR3 in amino acids: CASSPNRGAPSGANVLTF. Here the CDR3 DNA reads TGTGCCAGCAGCCCCAATAGGGGCGCTCCCTCTGGGGCCAACGTCCTGACTTTC.

The chain carries TRBV4-2 and TRBJ1-2, with D tentatively TRBD1 (6 bases). CDR1 LGHNA and CDR2 YNFKEQ come from the germline V gene. There are 16 residues in the CDR3. V was clipped by 0 bases and J by 0 bases, with 11 bases between them. The CDR3 sequence: CASSQEGRGTNYGYTF. In DNA, the CDR3 is TGTGCCAGCAGCCAAGAGGGCAGGGGTACTAACTATGGCTACACCTTC.